This T cell receptor (beta chain) was identified in a study of control samples from healthy donors and cancer patients. Profiling relied on immunoSEQ multiplex PCR, and the TCRdb table lists in-frame clones only, not all of them. The sample includes more than 25,000 clones, roughly 95% of them seen just once. The receptor's source is a man in his 60s in good health. Sequencing was performed on blood.

CDR3 residues: CATSVPDSSYNSPLHF. The CDR3, as DNA: TGTGCCACCAGTGTCCCGGACAGCTCCTATAATTCACCCCTCCACTTT. The chain combines TRBV24-1 with TRBJ1-6; TRBD1 might be the D (6 bases). CDR3 size: 16 residues. V lost 5 bases, J lost 0 bases, and 10 bases lay in between. Germline V lookup: CDR1 KGHDR, CDR2 SFDVKD.